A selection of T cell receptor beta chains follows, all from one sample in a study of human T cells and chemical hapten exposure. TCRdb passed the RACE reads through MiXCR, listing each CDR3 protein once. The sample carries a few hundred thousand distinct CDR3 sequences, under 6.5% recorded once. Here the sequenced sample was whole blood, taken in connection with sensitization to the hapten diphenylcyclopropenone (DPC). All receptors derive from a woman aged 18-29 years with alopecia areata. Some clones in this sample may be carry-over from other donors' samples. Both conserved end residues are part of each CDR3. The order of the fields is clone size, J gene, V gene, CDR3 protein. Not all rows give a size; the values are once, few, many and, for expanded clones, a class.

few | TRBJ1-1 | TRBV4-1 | CASSPGHPGATNTEAFF
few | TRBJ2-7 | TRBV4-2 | CASSQEGGVVEQYF
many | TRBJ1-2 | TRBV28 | CASSTTGGLTGYTF
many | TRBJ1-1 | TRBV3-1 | CASSQLKDTEAFF
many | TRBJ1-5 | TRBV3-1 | CASSQEDQPQHF
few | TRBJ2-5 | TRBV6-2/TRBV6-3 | CASSDLSQETQYF
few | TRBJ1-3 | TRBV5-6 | CASSIKPGNTIYF
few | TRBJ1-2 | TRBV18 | CASSPLEGDGYTF
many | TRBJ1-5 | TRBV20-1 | CSVPAPGAAQHF
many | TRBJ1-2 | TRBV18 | CASSPPFFDRNYGYTF
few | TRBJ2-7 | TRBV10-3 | CAISVFPGQGASYEQYF
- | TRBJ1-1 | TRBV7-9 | CATEGSNTEAFF
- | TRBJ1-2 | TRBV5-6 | CASSFGRSDYGYIF
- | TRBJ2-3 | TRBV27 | CASSYQGSSTDTQYF
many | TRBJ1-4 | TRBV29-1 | CSVEDGEKLFF
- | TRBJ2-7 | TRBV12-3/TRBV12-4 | CASSLGVAGGPEGEQYF
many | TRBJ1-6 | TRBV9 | CASSLRGGGNSPLHF
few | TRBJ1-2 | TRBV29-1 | CSVQLPRDRGNYGYTF
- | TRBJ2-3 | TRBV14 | CASSPGPGTQYF
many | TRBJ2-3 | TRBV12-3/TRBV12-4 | CASSRTSGGRDTQYF
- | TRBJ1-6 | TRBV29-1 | CSIRGDGYNSPLHF
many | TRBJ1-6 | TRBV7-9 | CASSLMTGTGSPLHF
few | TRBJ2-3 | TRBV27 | CASSLSGSGTGADTQYF
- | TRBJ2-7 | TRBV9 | CASSVDARLGNEQYF
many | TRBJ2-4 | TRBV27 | CASSLSSGGLDIQYF
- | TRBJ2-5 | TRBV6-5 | CASSYATGYKETQYF
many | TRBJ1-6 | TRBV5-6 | CASSRQGARDNSPLHF
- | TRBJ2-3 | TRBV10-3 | CAISGTGLYGADTQYF
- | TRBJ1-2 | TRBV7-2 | CASSSQGAGGYTF
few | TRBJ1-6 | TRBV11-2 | CASSLLTVYNSPLHF
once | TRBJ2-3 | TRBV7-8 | CASSLTYLEDTQYF
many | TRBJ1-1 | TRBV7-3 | CASSLKRSGGYTEAFF
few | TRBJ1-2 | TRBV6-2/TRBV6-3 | CASGNSYYGYTF